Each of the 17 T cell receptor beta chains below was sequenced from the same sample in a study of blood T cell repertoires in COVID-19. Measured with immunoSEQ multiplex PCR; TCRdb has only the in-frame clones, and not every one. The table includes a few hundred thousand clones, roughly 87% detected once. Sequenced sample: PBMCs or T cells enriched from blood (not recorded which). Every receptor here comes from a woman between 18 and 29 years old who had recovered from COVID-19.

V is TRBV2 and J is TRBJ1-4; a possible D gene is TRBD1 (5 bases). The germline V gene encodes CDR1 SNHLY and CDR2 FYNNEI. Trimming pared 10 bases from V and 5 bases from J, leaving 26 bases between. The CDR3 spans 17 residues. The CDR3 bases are TGTGCCACTCAAGCAATTCCCACCCCGACAGAGAATGAAAAACTGTTTTTT. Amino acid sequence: CATQAIPTPTENEKLFF.

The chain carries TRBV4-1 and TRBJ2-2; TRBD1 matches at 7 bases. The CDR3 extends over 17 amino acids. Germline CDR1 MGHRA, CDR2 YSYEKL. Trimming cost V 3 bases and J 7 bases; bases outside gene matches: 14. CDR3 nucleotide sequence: TGCGCCAGCAGCCAGGGACGGGACAGAGGACGCGACGGGGAGCTGTTTTTT. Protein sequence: CASSQGRDRGRDGELFF.

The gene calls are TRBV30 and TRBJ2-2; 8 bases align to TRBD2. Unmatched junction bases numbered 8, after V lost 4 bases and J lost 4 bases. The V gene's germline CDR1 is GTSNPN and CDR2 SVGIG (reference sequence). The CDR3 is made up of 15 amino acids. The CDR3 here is CAWTLGGAGTGELFF. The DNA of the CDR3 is TGTGCCTGGACCCTCGGGGGGGCCGGCACCGGGGAGCTGTTTTTT.

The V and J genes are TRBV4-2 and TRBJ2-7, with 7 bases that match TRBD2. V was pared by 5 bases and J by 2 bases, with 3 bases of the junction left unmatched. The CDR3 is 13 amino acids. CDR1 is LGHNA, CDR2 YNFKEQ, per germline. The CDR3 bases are TGTGCCAGCAGCTCCCGGGAGGCCTACGAGCAGTACTTC. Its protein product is CASSSREAYEQYF.

The CDR3 spells CSASSGRMSYGYTF. DNA for the CDR3: TGCAGTGCTAGTTCGGGGAGGATGAGCTATGGCTACACCTTC. The chain employs TRBV20-1 and TRBJ1-2; the D is unclear. The V end lost 3 bases, the J end lost 4 bases, and 15 bases lay between the germline ends. Germline V CDR1 and CDR2: DFQATT, SNEGSKA (reference sequence). This CDR3 has 14 residues.

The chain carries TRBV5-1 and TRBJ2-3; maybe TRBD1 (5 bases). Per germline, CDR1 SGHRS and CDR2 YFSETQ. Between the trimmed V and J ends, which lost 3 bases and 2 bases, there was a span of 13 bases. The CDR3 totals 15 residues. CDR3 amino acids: CASSSQGSITDTQYF. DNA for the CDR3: TGCGCCAGCAGCTCTCAGGGCTCTATCACAGATACGCAGTATTTT.

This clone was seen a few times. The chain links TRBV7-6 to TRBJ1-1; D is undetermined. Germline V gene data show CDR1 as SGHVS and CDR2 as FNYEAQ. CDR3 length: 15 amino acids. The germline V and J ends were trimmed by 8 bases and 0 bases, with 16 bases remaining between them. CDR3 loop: CASVERVLMNTEAFF. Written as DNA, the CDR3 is TGTGCCAGCGTAGAGCGTGTCCTAATGAACACTGAAGCTTTCTTT.

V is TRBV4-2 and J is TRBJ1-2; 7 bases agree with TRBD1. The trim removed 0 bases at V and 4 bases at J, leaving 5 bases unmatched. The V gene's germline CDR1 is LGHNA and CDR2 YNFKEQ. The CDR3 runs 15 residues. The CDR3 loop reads CASSQDRGTVYGYTF. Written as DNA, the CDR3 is TGTGCCAGCAGCCAAGATAGGGGGACAGTCTATGGCTACACCTTC.

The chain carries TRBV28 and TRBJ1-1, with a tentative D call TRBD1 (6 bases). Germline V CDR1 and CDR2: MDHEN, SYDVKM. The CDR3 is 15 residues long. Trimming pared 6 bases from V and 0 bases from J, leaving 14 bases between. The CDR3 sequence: CASRSGHLLNTEAFF. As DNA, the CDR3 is TGTGCCAGCAGATCGGGACACCTCTTGAACACTGAAGCTTTCTTT. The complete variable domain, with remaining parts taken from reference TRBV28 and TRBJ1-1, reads DVKVTQSSRYLVKRTGEKVFLECVQDMDHENMFWYRQDPGLGLRLIYFSYDVKMKEKGDIPEGYSVSREKKERFSLILESASTNQTSMYLCASRSGHLLNTEAFFGQGTRLTVV.

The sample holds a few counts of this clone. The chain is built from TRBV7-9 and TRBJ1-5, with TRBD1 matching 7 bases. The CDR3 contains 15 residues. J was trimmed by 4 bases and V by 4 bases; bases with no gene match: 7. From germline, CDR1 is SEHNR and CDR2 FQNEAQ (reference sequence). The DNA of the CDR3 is TGTGCCAGCAGCTCCGGGACAGTAACTAATCAGCCCCAGCATTTT. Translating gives CASSSGTVTNQPQHF.

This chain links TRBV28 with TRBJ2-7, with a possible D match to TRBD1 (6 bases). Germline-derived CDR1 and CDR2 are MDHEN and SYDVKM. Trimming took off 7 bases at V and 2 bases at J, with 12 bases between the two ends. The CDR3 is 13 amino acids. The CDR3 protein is CASTVGQPYEQYF. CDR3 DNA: TGTGCCAGCACCGTTGGACAGCCCTACGAGCAGTACTTC.

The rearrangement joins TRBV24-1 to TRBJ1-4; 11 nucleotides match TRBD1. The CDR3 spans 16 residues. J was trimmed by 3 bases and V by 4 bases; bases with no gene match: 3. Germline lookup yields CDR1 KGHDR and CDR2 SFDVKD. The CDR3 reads CATSDGTGGPNEKLFF. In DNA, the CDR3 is TGTGCCACCAGTGACGGGACAGGGGGACCTAATGAAAAACTGTTTTTT.

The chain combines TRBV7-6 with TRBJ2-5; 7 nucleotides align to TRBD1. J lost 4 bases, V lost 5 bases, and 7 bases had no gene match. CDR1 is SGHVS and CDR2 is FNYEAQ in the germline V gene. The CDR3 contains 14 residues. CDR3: CASSLTGERETQYF. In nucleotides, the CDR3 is TGTGCCAGCAGCCTCACAGGGGAAAGAGAGACCCAGTACTTC.

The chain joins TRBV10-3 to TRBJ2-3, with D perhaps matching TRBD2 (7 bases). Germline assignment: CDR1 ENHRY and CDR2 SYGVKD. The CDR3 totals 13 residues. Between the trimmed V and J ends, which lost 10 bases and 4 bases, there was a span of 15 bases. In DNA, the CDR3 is TGTGCCACCCGCGGGGAGGGGGCAGATACGCAGTATTTT. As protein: CATRGEGADTQYF.

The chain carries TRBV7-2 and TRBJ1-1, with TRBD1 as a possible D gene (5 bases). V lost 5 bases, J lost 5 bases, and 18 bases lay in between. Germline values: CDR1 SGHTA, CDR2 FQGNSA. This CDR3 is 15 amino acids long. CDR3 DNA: TGTGCCAGCAGCCGCCGGACACTCGGGGGAACTGAAGCTTTCTTT. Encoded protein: CASSRRTLGGTEAFF.

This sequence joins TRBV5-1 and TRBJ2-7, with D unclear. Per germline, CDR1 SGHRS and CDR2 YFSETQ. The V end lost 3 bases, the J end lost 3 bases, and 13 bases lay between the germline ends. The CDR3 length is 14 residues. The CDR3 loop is CASSSPTRSYEQYF. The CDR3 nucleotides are TGCGCCAGCAGCTCCCCAACCCGCAGCTACGAGCAGTACTTC.

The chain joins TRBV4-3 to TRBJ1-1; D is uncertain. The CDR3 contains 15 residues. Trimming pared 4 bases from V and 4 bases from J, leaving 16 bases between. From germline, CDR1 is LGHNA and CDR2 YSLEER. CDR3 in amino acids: CASSLRRDWGTEAFF. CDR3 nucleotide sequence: TGCGCCAGCAGCCTGCGCCGGGATTGGGGCACTGAAGCTTTCTTT.